The 9 T cell receptor beta chains listed next were all sequenced from one sample in a study of shared clonotypes between healthy human individuals. TCRdb's copy holds only in-frame clones and misses some; the assay was immunoSEQ multiplex PCR. The sample includes 2 million to 2.5 million clones, 90% to 97% seen only once; the top ten take roughly 0.13%. Sequenced sample: naive CD4+ T cells sorted from blood. Subset specified: CD45RA+ positively selected. Receptors were obtained from a man aged 18 to 35 in good health.

This chain links TRBV10-3 with TRBJ1-2; tentative D call: TRBD1 (5 bases). The CDR3 extends over 14 amino acids. The V and J ends lost 3 bases and 6 bases respectively, with 14 bases between them. Per the germline V gene, CDR1 is ENHRY and CDR2 is SYGVKD. The CDR3 DNA follows: TGTGCCATCAGTGACTCGGGACTGTGGGATGGCTACACCTTC. Translated, it gives CAISDSGLWDGYTF.

The CDR3 loop is CASSENRLAGAEEQYF. DNA of the CDR3: TGTGCCAGCAGCGAAAACCGACTAGCGGGAGCAGAAGAGCAGTACTTC. J is TRBJ2-7 and V is TRBV7-2; 12 bases map to TRBD2. Germline V gene data show CDR1 as SGHTA and CDR2 as FQGNSA. The ends lost 5 bases at V and 7 bases at J; junction bases unmatched: 12. This CDR3 is built from 16 residues.

The gene calls are TRBV27 and TRBJ1-2, with D possibly TRBD1 on 5 matching bases. CDR3 length: 15 residues. V was shortened by 2 bases and J by 4 bases, with 14 bases between the two germline ends. Germline V gene sequence: CDR1 MNHEY, CDR2 SMNVEV (reference sequence). CDR3 in DNA: TGTGCCAGCAGTTTAATTGGCGGGACTAGCTATGGCTACACCTTC. Translating gives CASSLIGGTSYGYTF.

The chain recombines TRBV7-2 with TRBJ1-5, with a weak D call TRBD1 (5 bases). The CDR3 runs to 14 residues. CDR1 is SGHTA, CDR2 FQGNSA, per germline. The germline V and J ends were trimmed by 6 bases and 7 bases, with 16 bases remaining between them. The CDR3 region is CASSYDGAGQPQHF. The CDR3 nucleotides are TGTGCCAGCAGTTACGACGGGGCTGGGCAGCCCCAGCATTTT.

The chain joins TRBV19 to TRBJ1-5; D gene uncertain. Germline-derived CDR1 and CDR2 are LNHDA and SQIVND (reference sequence). V was trimmed by 3 bases and J by 4 bases, leaving 19 bases between them. There are 17 residues in the CDR3. CDR3 sequence (DNA): TGTGCCAGTAGTATTTCGCGTGGCCTTTCGGGAAATCAGCCCCAGCATTTT. This encodes CASSISRGLSGNQPQHF.

Notes on this clone: At the DNA level, this CDR3 is encoded by other sequences in the same sample as well. The V call is TRBV9, the J call TRBJ1-6; D unresolved. Germline lookup yields CDR1 SGDLS and CDR2 YYNGEE. V lost 2 bases to trimming and J lost 0 bases, with 3 bases between them. The CDR3 runs 14 residues. In DNA, the CDR3 is TGTGCCAGCAGCGTGAGCTCCTATAATTCACCCCTCCACTTT. Translating gives CASSVSSYNSPLHF.

In the case of this clone: The sample carries other DNA sequences with the same CDR3. The rearrangement joins TRBV7-9 to TRBJ2-7; 10 bases fit TRBD2. Germline-derived CDR1 and CDR2 are SEHNR and FQNEAQ (reference sequence). Trimming removed 6 bases from V and 3 bases from J; junction bases left unmatched: 5. The CDR3 consists of 14 residues. CDR3 amino acids: CASSPSGGGYEQYF. CDR3 in DNA: TGTGCCAGCAGTCCCAGCGGGGGGGGCTACGAGCAGTACTTC.

This chain uses TRBV5-8 with TRBJ1-6; possibly TRBD1 for D (5 bases). Germline lookup yields CDR1 SGHTS and CDR2 YDEGEE. The CDR3 extends over 18 amino acids. V was shortened by 4 bases and J by 2 bases, with 19 bases between the two germline ends. The CDR3: CASSRTGWGIPYNSPLHF. The DNA for the CDR3 is TGTGCCAGCAGCCGGACGGGGTGGGGGATCCCCTATAATTCACCCCTCCACTTT.

The chain uses TRBV5-6 and TRBJ1-1; 10 bases map to TRBD1. Germline assignment: CDR1 SGHDT and CDR2 YYEEEE. The length of the CDR3 is 17 residues. The V gene end was trimmed by 1 base and the J gene end by 4 bases; junction bases not matched to a gene: 10. The CDR3 sequence is CASSLTTGGSMGTEAFF. DNA of the CDR3: TGTGCCAGCAGCTTGACGACAGGGGGCAGTATGGGCACTGAAGCTTTCTTT. The full variable domain, with the rest looked up from reference TRBV5-6 and TRBJ1-1, is DAGVTQSPTHLIKTRGQQVTLRCSPKSGHDTVSWYQQALGQGPQFIFQYYEEEERQRGNFPDRFSGHQFPNYSSELNVNALLLGDSALYLCASSLTTGGSMGTEAFFGQGTRLTVV.